The present T cell receptor (beta chain) was sequenced within a study of CD8 T cells in ankylosing spondylitis. TCRdb reprocessed the 5' RACE reads with MiXCR, giving one entry per CDR3 protein. The table lists around 150,000 distinct CDR3 sequences, under 14% of them singletons, with about 29% in the top ten. Germline V gene data show CDR1 as DFQATT and CDR2 as SNEGSKA (reference sequence). This CDR3 is built from 14 residues. Trimming took 2 bases from V and 4 from J, leaving 15 bases between them. This clonotype showed up many times. The rearrangement links TRBV20-1 to TRBJ2-7; D might be TRBD1 or TRBD2, each matching 7 bases. This TCR came from a male donor with ankylosing spondylitis or in good health (not recorded which). The sequencing sample was made of blood, either unsorted or a sorted T cell fraction (not recorded which). The CDR3 coding sequence is TGCAGTGCTAGACCCAGGGGGGGTTTTTACGAGCAGTACTTC. Translated: CSARPRGGFYEQYF.